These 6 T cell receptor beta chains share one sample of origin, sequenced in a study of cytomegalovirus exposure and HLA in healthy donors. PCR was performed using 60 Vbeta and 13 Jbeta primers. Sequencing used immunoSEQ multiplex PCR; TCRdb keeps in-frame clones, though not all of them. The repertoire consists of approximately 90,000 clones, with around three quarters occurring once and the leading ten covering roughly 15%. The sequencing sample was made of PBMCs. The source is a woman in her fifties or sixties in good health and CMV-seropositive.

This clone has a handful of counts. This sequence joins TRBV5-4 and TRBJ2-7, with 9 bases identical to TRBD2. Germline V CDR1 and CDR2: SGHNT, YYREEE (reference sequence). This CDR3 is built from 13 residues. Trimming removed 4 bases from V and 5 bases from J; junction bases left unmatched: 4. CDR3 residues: CASSLAGGDEQYF. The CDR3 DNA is TGTGCCAGCAGCCTGGCGGGGGGGGACGAGCAGTACTTC.

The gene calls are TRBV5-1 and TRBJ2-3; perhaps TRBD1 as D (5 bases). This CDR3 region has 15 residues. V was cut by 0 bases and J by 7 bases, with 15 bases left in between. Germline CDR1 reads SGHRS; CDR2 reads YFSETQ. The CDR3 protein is CASSLAQGFINTQYF. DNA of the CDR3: TGCGCCAGCAGCTTGGCTCAGGGTTTCATTAATACGCAGTATTTT.

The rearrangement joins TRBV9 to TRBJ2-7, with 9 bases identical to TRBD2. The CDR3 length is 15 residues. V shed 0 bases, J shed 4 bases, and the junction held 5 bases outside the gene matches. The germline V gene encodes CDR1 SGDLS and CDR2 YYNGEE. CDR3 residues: CASSVGLADTYEQYF. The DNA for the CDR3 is TGTGCCAGCAGCGTAGGACTAGCGGATACGTACGAGCAGTACTTC.

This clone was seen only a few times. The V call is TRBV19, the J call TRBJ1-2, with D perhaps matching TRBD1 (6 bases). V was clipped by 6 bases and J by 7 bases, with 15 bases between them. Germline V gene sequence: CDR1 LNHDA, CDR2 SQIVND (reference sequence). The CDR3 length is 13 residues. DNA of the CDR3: TGTGCCAGTAGGAGACAGGACATGGGTGGCTACACCTTC. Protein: CASRRQDMGGYTF. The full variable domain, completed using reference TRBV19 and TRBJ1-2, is DGGITQSPKYLFRKEGQNVTLSCEQNLNHDAMYWYRQDPGQGLRLIYYSQIVNDFQKGDIAEGYSVSREKKESFPLTVTSAQKNPTAFYLCASRRQDMGGYTFGSGTRLTVV.

DNA of the CDR3: TGTGCCAGCGGTCCGGGGTCGACCCAGTACTTC. Translated: CASGPGSTQYF. The chain uses TRBV6-5 and TRBJ2-5; the D gene is possibly TRBD2 (5 bases). The CDR3 contains 11 residues. V was trimmed by 8 bases and J by 7 bases, leaving 11 bases between them. The V gene's germline CDR1 is MNHEY and CDR2 SVGAGI.

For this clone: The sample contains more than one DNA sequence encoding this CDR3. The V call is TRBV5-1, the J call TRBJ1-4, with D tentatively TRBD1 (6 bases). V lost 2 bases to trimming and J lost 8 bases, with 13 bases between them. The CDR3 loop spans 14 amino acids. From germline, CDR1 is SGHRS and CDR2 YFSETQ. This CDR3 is CASSLQGRDEKLFF. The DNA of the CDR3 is TGCGCCAGCAGCTTACAGGGAAGAGACGAAAAACTGTTTTTT.